The rows below give T cell receptor beta chains drawn from one sample of a study of blood T cell repertoires in COVID-19. Some clones are missing from TCRdb's copy, which holds only in-frame ones; the method was immunoSEQ multiplex PCR. This sample yields about 35,000 clones, of which approximately 80% are seen a single time; 10% belongs to the top ten. Sequencing was performed on peripheral blood. Receptors were obtained from a man between 60 and 70 years old in a cohort sampled during active COVID-19. Each CDR3 is given with its conserved first and last residue. Fields, in order: CDR3 length, V gene, J gene, CDR3 protein.

14	TRBV30	TRBJ2-5	CAWSGGQGEETQYF
15	TRBV30	TRBJ2-2	CAWSPLDRAVGELFF
14	TRBV29-1	TRBJ2-2	CSVEETGMPGELFF
15	TRBV25-1	TRBJ2-3	CASSAWGGRTDTQYF
13	TRBV6-5	TRBJ1-1	CASSYQTGEGAFF
15	TRBV27	TRBJ1-1	CASSLGPTGGGEAFF
16	TRBV10-3	TRBJ2-1	CAISAEATSPYNEQFF
14	TRBV10-3	TRBJ2-7	CAISAPPSPYEQYF
12	TRBV30	TRBJ2-5	CAWTTSRGTQYF
13	TRBV6-6	TRBJ1-6	CASSTGYNSPLHF
14	TRBV6-6	TRBJ2-1	CASTSPGAHNEQFF
14	TRBV5-1	TRBJ2-7	CASSWRDRAYEQYF
16	TRBV4-3	TRBJ2-3	CASSQDWGLNTDTQYF
15	TRBV19	TRBJ2-1	CASSFRDRGVGEQFF
17	TRBV3-1/TRBV3-2	TRBJ2-6	CASSPRTGGSGANVLTF
16	TRBV5-8	TRBJ1-6	CASSLALSSYNSPLHF
19	TRBV7-9	TRBJ2-5	CASSFPLSGREFSEETQYF
14	TRBV6-4	TRBJ2-2	CASSASPGTGELFF
15	TRBV7-2	TRBJ2-3	CASSPSGGAQWTQYF
13	TRBV28	TRBJ2-3	CASGTSGLNTQYF
16	TRBV9	TRBJ2-1	CASSTGQPGIYNEQFF
13	TRBV6-5	TRBJ1-6	CASGASYNSPLHF
15	TRBV19	TRBJ1-5	CASSIGQMGNQPQHF
13	TRBV24-1	TRBJ2-3	CATSEFSSDTQYF
17	TRBV7-2	TRBJ2-7	CASSLITGAGALFGQYF
17	TRBV15	TRBJ2-3	CATSRDGGEAYADTQYF
12	TRBV29-1	TRBJ1-3	CSARGRGNTIYF
15	TRBV7-9	TRBJ2-5	CASSPRDRVQETQYF
19	TRBV27	TRBJ2-2	CASSARAGLAGDLPGELFF
16	TRBV9	TRBJ2-1	CASSTPGTSGYNEQFF
15	TRBV11-3	TRBJ2-1	CASSLGAGVTNEQFF
14	TRBV7-2	TRBJ2-1	CASSFRGRQDEQFF
16	TRBV7-8	TRBJ2-2	CASSFGFRSRTGELFF
14	TRBV6-2/TRBV6-3	TRBJ2-1	CASSSDSSYNEQFF
16	TRBV18	TRBJ2-2	CASSPQGAANTGELFF
15	TRBV5-6	TRBJ1-3	CASSSGGSSGNTIYF
15	TRBV12-5	TRBJ2-5	CASGLVQGTQETQYF
17	TRBV7-9	TRBJ2-2	CASSPPSGSGYTGELFF
14	TRBV5-4	TRBJ2-3	CASSLRGNTDTQYF
14	TRBV3-1/TRBV3-2	TRBJ2-4	CASSQDTGMNIQYF
15	TRBV6-5	TRBJ2-2	CASSLGRGNTGELFF
15	TRBV19	TRBJ1-6	CATGEGGNYNSPLHF
15	TRBV2	TRBJ2-1	CASSDPGAPVAQQFF
17	TRBV5-8	TRBJ1-6	CASSLDGQGSDNSPLHF
15	TRBV24-1	TRBJ1-5	CATSDAQSIGGAQHF
15	TRBV19	TRBJ2-7	CASNSMRDTAYEQYF
16	TRBV10-3	TRBJ2-3	CAISGIPSQSTDTQYF
13	TRBV19	TRBJ2-5	CASSWRGRETQYF
16	TRBV19	TRBJ1-5	CASSMATAAASQPQHF
14	TRBV6-2/TRBV6-3	TRBJ2-4	CASSYSGTVNIQYF
13	TRBV6-5	TRBJ1-2	CASSYLRGSGYTF
14	TRBV6-5	TRBJ2-5	CASGTSGAQETQYF
14	TRBV19	TRBJ1-2	CASSTPGQDYGYTF
12	TRBV27	TRBJ2-7	CASRGGKYEQYF
13	TRBV3-1/TRBV3-2	TRBJ2-2	CASSTSTSGELFF